The entry below describes one T cell receptor beta chain. Only in-frame clones appear in the TCRdb table, and some are missing; sequencing was by immunoSEQ multiplex PCR. The sample holds 2 million to 3 million clones; 90% to 95% are singletons and the top ten take about 0.34%. The entry originates in a study of shared clonotypes between healthy human individuals. Every contributor of samples was a Caucasian grown-up residing in Nashville, Tennessee. The V end lost 0 bases, the J end lost 5 bases, and 9 bases lay between the germline ends. Germline V gene sequence: CDR1 MNHEY, CDR2 SVGAGI. This CDR3 is 14 amino acids long.

Sequenced input: naive CD4+ T cells from PBMCs. Subset defined: CD45RA+ positively selected. The J gene is TRBJ2-3, the V gene TRBV6-5; D possibly corresponds to TRBD1 (5 bases). This TCR derives from a man between 18 and 35 years old in good health. Some clones in this sample may be carry-over from other donors' samples. The CDR3 DNA reads TGTGCCAGCAGTTACTCGATGCAGGGAGATACGCAGTATTTT. Its protein is CASSYSMQGDTQYF.